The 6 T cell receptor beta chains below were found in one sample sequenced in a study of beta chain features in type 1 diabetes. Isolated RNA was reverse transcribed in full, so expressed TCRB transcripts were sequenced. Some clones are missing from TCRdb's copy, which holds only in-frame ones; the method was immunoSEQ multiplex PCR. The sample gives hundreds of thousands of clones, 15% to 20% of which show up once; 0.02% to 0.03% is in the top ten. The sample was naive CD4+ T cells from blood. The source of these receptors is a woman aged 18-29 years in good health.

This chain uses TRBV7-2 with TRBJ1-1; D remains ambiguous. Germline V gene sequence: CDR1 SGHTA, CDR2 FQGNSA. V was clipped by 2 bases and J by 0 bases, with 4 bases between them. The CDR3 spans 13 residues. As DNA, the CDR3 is TGTGCCAGCAGCTTATTTATGAACACTGAAGCTTTCTTT. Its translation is CASSLFMNTEAFF.

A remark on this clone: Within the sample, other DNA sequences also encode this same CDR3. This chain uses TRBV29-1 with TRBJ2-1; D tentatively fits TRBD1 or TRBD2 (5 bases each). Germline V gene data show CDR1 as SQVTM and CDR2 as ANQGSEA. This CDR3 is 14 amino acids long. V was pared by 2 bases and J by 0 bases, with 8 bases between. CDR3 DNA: TGCAGCGTTGAACGGGGCCTCTCCTACAATGAGCAGTTCTTC. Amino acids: CSVERGLSYNEQFF.

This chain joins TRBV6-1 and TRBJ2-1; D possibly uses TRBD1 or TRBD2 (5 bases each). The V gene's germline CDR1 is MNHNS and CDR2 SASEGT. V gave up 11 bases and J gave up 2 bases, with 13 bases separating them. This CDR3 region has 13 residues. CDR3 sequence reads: CAGTTDTYNEQFF. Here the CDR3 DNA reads TGTGCCGGGACGACTGACACCTACAATGAGCAGTTCTTC.

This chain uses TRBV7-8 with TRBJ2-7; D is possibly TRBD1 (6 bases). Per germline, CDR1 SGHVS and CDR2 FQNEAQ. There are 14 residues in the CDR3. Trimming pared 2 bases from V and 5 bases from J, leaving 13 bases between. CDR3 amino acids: CASSLTTGLHEQYF. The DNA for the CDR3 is TGTGCCAGCAGCTTAACGACAGGTCTGCACGAGCAGTACTTC. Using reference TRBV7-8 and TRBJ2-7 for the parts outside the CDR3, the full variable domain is GAGVSQSPRYKVAKRGQDVALRCDPISGHVSLFWYQQALGQGPEFLTYFQNEAQLDKSGLPSDRFFAERPEGSVSTLKIQRTQQEDSAVYLCASSLTTGLHEQYFGPGTRLTVT.

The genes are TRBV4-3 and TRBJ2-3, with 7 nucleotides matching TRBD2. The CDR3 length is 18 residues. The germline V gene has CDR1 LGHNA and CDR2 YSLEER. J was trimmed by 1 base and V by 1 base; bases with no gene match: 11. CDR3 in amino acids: CASSQAGPAGPRTDTQYF. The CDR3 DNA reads TGCGCCAGCAGCCAAGCGGGGCCAGCGGGACCCCGCACAGATACGCAGTATTTT.

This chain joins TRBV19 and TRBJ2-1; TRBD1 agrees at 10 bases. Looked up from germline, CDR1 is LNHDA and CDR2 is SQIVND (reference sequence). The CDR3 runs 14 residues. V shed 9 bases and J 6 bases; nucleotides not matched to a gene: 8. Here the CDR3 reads CARPGQGSSNEQFF. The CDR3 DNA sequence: TGTGCCAGACCGGGACAGGGGTCGTCCAATGAGCAGTTCTTC.